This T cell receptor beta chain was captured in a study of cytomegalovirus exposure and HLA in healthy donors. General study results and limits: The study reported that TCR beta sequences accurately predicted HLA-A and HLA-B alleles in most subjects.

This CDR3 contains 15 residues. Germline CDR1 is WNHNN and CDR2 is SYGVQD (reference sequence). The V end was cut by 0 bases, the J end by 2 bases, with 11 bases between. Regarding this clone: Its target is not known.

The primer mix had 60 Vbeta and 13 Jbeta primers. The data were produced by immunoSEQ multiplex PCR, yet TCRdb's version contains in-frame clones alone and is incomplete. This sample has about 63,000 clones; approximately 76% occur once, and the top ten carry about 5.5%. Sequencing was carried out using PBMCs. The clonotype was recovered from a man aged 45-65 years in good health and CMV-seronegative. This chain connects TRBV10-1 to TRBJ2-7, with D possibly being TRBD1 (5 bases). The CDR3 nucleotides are TGCGCCAGCAGTGAGTCTATCGCGGACACCTACGAGCAGTACTTC. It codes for CASSESIADTYEQYF.